This T cell receptor (beta chain) appears in the sequencing data of a study of cytomegalovirus exposure and HLA in healthy donors. This CDR3 is built from 18 residues. V was trimmed by 3 bases and J by 0 bases, leaving 18 bases between them. The V gene's germline CDR1 is LNHDA and CDR2 SQIVND (reference sequence). Use of 60 Vbeta and 13 Jbeta primers characterized the PCR. Some clones are missing from TCRdb's copy, which holds only in-frame ones; the method was immunoSEQ multiplex PCR. The table has about 130,000 clones, about 84% seen once. The sequenced sample was PBMCs. The receptor was derived from a man in his late teens or twenties in good health and CMV-seropositive. The chain couples TRBV19 to TRBJ1-5, with a possible D match to TRBD1 (5 bases). In DNA form, the CDR3 reads TGTGCCAGTAGTATTGGTGTAGGTTCAGGACATAGCAATCAGCCCCAGCATTTT. Protein sequence: CASSIGVGSGHSNQPQHF.